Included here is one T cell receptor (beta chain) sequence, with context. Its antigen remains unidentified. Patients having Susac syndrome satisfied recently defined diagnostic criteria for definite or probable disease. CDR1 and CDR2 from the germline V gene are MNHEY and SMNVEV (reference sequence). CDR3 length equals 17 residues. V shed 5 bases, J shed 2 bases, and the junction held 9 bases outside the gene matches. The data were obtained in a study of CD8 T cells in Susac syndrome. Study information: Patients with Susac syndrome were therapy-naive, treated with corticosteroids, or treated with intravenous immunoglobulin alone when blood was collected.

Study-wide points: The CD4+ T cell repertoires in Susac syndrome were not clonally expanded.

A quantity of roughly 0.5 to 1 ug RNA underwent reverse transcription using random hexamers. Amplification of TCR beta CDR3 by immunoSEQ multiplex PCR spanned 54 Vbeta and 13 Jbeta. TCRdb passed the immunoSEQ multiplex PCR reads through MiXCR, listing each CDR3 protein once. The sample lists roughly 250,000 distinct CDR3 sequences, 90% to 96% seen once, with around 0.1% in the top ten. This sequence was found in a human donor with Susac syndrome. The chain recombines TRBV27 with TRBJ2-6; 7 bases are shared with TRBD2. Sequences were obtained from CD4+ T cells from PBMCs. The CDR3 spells CASSPPGGVPGANVLTF. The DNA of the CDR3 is TGTGCCAGCAGTCCCCCGGGGGGAGTCCCTGGGGCCAACGTCCTGACTTTC.